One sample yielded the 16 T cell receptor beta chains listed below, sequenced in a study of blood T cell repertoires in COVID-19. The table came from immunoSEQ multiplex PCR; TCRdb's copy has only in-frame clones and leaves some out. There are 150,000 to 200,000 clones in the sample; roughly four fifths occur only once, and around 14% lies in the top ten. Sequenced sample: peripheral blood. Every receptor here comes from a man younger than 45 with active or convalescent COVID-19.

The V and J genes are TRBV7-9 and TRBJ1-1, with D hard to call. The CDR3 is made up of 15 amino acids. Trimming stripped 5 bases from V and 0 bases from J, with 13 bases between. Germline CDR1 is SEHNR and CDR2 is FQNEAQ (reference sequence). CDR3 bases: TGTGCCAGCAGCCAGCCGAACGGGGTGAACACTGAAGCTTTCTTT. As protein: CASSQPNGVNTEAFF.

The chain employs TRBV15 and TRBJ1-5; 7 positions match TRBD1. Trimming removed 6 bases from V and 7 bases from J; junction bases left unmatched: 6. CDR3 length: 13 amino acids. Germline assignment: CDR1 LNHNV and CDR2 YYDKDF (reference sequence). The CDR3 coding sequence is TGTGCCACCAGGCCGGGGGACAGACAGCCCCAGCATTTT. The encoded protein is CATRPGDRQPQHF.

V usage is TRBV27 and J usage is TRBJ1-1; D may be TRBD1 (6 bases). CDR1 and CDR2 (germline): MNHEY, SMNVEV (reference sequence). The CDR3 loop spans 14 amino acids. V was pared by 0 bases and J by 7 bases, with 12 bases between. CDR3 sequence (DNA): TGTGCCAGCAGTTTATCGTGGCAGGGGAGTGAAGCTTTCTTT. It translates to CASSLSWQGSEAFF.

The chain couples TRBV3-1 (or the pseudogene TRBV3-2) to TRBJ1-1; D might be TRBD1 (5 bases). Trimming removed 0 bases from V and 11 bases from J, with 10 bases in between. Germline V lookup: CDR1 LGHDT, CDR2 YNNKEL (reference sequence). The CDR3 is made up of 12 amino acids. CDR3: CASSQDRVVAFF. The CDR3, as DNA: TGTGCCAGCAGCCAAGACAGGGTTGTCGCTTTCTTT.

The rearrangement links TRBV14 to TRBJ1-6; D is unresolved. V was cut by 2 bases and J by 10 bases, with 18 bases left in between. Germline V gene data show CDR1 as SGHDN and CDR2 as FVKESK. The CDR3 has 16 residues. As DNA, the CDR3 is TGTGCCAGCAGCCAATTAACTGGGGTCCCGGGGTCACCCCTCCACTTT. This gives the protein CASSQLTGVPGSPLHF.

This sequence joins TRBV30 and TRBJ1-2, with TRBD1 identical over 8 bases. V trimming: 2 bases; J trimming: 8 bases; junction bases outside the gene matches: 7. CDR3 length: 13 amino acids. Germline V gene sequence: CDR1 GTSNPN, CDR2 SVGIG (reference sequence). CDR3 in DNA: TGTGCCTGGAGTCTTCCAGGGGGCGGAGGCTACACCTTC. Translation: CAWSLPGGGGYTF.

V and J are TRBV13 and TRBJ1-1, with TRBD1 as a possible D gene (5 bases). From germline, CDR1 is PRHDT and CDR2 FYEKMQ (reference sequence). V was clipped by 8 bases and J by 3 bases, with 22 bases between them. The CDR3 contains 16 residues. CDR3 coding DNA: TGTGCCAGCGCGCCTCGGGGGGAGGTGAAGCACACTGAAGCTTTCTTT. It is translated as CASAPRGEVKHTEAFF.

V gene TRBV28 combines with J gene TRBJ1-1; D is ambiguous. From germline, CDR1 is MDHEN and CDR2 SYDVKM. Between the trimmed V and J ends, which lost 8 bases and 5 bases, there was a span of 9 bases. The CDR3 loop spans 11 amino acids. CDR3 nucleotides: TGTGCCAGCTGGACGGGGACTGAAGCTTTCTTT. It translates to CASWTGTEAFF. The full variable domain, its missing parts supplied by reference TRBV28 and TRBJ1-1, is DVKVTQSSRYLVKRTGEKVFLECVQDMDHENMFWYRQDPGLGLRLIYFSYDVKMKEKGDIPEGYSVSREKKERFSLILESASTNQTSMYLCASWTGTEAFFGQGTRLTVV.

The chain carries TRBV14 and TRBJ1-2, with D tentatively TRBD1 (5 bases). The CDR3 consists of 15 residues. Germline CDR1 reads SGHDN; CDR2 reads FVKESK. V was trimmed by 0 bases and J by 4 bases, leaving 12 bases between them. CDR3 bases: TGTGCCAGCAGCCAAGAGGGGCGGTACGGCTATGGCTACACCTTC. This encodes CASSQEGRYGYGYTF.

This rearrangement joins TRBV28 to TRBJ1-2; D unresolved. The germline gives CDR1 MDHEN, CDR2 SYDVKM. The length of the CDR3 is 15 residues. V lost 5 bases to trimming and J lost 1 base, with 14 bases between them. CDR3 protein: CASSDVGGGNYGYTF. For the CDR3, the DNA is TGTGCCAGCAGTGACGTCGGTGGCGGTAACTATGGCTACACCTTC.

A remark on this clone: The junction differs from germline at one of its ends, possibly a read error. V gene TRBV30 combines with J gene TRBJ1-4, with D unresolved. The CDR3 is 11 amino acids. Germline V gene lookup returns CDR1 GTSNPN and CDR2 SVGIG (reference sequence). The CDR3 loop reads CASSRTEKLFF. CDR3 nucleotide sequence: TGTGCCTCGAGTCGTACAGAAAAACTGTTTTTT.

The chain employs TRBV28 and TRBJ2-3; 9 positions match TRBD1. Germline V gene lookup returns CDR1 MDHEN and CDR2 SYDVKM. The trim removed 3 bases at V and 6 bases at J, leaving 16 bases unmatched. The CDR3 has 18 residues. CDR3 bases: TGTGCCAGCAGTTTTAACAGGGCCGGGACAGGGTATTCGGATACGCAGTATTTT. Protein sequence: CASSFNRAGTGYSDTQYF.

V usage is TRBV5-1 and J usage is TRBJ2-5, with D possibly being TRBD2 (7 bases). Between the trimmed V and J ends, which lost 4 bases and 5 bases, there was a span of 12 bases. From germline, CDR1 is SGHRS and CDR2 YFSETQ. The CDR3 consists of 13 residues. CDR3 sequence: CASSRGAGETQYF. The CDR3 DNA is TGCGCCAGCAGCCGGGGGGCGGGGGAGACCCAGTACTTC.

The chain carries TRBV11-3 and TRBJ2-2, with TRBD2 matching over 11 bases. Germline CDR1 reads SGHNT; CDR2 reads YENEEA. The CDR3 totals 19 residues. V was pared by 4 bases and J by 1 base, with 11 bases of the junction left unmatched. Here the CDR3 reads CASSSKSPGLAGNTGELFF. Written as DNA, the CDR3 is TGTGCCAGCAGCTCCAAGTCCCCAGGACTAGCGGGGAACACCGGGGAGCTGTTTTTT.

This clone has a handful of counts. CDR3: CASSAQGPYEQYV. CDR3 DNA: TGTGCCAGCAGTGCACAGGGCCCCTACGAGCAGTACGTC. The rearrangement joins TRBV28 to TRBJ2-7, with D possibly TRBD1 on 6 matching bases. Germline lookup yields CDR1 MDHEN and CDR2 SYDVKM. V was shortened by 5 bases and J by 2 bases, with 10 bases between the two germline ends. The CDR3 consists of 13 residues.

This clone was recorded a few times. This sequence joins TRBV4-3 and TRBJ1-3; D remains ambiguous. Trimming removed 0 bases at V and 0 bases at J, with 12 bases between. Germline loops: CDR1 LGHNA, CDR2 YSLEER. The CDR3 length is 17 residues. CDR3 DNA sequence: TGCGCCAGCAGCCAAGATACGAGACTATACTCTGGAAACACCATATATTTT. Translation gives CASSQDTRLYSGNTIYF.